This T cell receptor (beta chain) was identified during a study of OX40 agonist ivuxolimab in advanced cancers. Study-level information: Patients undergoing dose escalation presented with hepatocellular carcinoma, melanoma, renal cell or head and neck cancer.

V was clipped by 4 bases and J by 1 base; unmatched bases: 9. The CDR3 covers 16 residues. Looked up from germline, CDR1 is SGHRS and CDR2 is YFSETQ. Data came from immunoSEQ multiplex PCR; TCRdb stores just in-frame clones and leaves some out. The sample lists tens of thousands of clones, 85% to 90% occurring once. General study points: Averaging showed that CD8+ T cells had more expanded clones than CD4+ did.

To note about this clone: Its matching antigen is unknown.

The receptor comes from an adult with an advanced solid tumor such as melanoma, head and neck, liver or kidney cancer. The specimen comprised CD4+ or CD8+ T cells sorted from blood, sampled in a trial of the OX40 agonist ivuxolimab. The rearrangement links TRBV5-1 to TRBJ2-5; 8 bases map to TRBD1. The CDR3 loop reads CASSPDRGYPQETQYF. Here the CDR3 DNA reads TGCGCCAGCAGCCCCGACAGGGGTTATCCCCAAGAGACCCAGTACTTC. The variable domain in full, with the rest retrieved from reference TRBV5-1 and TRBJ2-5, is KAGVTQTPRYLIKTRGQQVTLSCSPISGHRSVSWYQQTPGQGLQFLFEYFSETQRNKGNFPGRFSGRQFSNSRSEMNVSTLELGDSALYLCASSPDRGYPQETQYFGPGTRLLVL.